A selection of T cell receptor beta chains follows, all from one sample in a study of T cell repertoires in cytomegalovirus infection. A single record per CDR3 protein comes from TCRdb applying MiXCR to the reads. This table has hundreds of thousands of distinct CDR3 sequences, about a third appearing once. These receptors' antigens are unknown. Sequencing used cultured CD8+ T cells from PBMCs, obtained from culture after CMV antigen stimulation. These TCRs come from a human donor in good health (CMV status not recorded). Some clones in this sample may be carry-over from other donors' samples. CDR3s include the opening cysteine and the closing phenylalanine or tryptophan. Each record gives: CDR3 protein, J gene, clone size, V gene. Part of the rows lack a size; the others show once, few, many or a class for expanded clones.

CATSDLCRGGQPQHF | TRBJ1-5 | few | TRBV24-1
CASIPKSANTEAFF | TRBJ1-1 | - | TRBV19
CASSFQLAGGNIGELFF | TRBJ2-2 | - | TRBV7-3
CASSFTGFPLHF | TRBJ1-6 | - | TRBV28
CASSLHRGPTGELFF | TRBJ2-2 | - | TRBV28
CASSYSAYEQYF | TRBJ2-7 | - | TRBV6-5
CASTPHRGQGNQPQHF | TRBJ1-5 | - | TRBV6-1
CASTMMAGNTDTQYF | TRBJ2-3 | - | TRBV6-2/TRBV6-3
CASSYPTGYSNQPQHF | TRBJ1-5 | few | TRBV6-2/TRBV6-3
CASSLPRGVIYGYTF | TRBJ1-2 | few | TRBV12-3/TRBV12-4
CVSSPTTGTGNTIYF | TRBJ1-3 | once | TRBV11-2
CASSRPGTGGAFDEKLFF | TRBJ1-4 | few | TRBV5-6
CASSESDDRGILEETQYF | TRBJ2-5 | - | TRBV25-1
CASSQSTPCSGNTIYF | TRBJ1-3 | few | TRBV23-1
CATSRPPGQGQYEQYF | TRBJ2-7 | few | TRBV15
CASSMPTGFNEQFF | TRBJ2-1 | few | TRBV7-9
CASTGQGVGTGYTF | TRBJ1-2 | - | TRBV6-1
CASTPGWAGETQYF | TRBJ2-5 | - | TRBV28
CASSSNRGHEQFF | TRBJ2-1 | once | TRBV27
CASSYSPEPHQPQHF | TRBJ1-5 | few | TRBV6-5
CASSLQVYSNQPQHF | TRBJ1-5 | many | TRBV7-8
CSAREDGTQETQYF | TRBJ2-5 | - | TRBV20-1
CASSEAGVNEKLFF | TRBJ1-4 | - | TRBV6-1
CASSPTPRGDEQYF | TRBJ2-7 | - | TRBV27
CASTTGTSGGTRLLSSYNEQFF | TRBJ2-1 | many | TRBV6-2/TRBV6-3
CASRAGGPDTQYF | TRBJ2-3 | - | TRBV7-9
CAISIAVGTEAFF | TRBJ1-1 | - | TRBV10-3
CASSYSLGAGQPQHF | TRBJ1-5 | - | TRBV6-6
CASNPGDYGYTF | TRBJ1-2 | few | TRBV6-2/TRBV6-3
CASSLEQASNYGYTF | TRBJ1-2 | - | TRBV7-9
CASSLGGLLNSPLHF | TRBJ1-6 | - | TRBV11-2
CSVEDIGQGGRETQYF | TRBJ2-5 | - | TRBV29-1
CASSYAGPGNNEQFF | TRBJ2-1 | few | TRBV5-6
CASSWGHLQPQHF | TRBJ1-5 | few | TRBV27
CASSLYREGNTEAFF | TRBJ1-1 | few | TRBV7-9
CASLGGGELFF | TRBJ2-2 | few | TRBV12-3/TRBV12-4
CASSIRDRGSTEAFF | TRBJ1-1 | few | TRBV7-9
CASRPGTNRSPSTDTQYF | TRBJ2-3 | - | TRBV12-3/TRBV12-4
CASSTLGSSYNSPLHF | TRBJ1-6 | - | TRBV6-1
CASSLRKGIFDNQPQHF | TRBJ1-5 | many | TRBV7-2